This T cell receptor beta chain was found in a study of shared clonotypes between healthy human individuals. This CDR3 comprises 13 residues. Germline V CDR1 and CDR2: LNHDA, SQIVND (reference sequence). Trimming removed 6 bases from V and 3 bases from J, with 9 bases in between. Repertoires were generated with immunoSEQ multiplex PCR, while TCRdb's copy carries only in-frame clones and drops some. The sample contains about 460,000 clones, 60% to 80% of which appear only once. The rearrangement uses TRBV19 and TRBJ2-1; no reliable D call. The origin of this receptor is a woman aged 40 to 50 in good health. Some clones in this sample may be carry-over from other donors' samples. The sample comprised PBMCs. The DNA for the CDR3 is TGTGCCAGTAGAGAGGCCGGCTACAATGAGCAGTTCTTC. Translation gives CASREAGYNEQFF.